The table lists the clone carrying this T cell receptor beta chain with many counts. These data come from a study of low-dose radiotherapy and immunotherapy resistance in tumors. Study context: Each fraction given to Cohort 2 every two weeks delivered 1 Gy, and the total reached 13 Gy over 26 weeks. Patients were on oral aspirin 300 mg taken daily for four cycles from cycle 1 day 1.

Alpha- and beta-chain coverage of first-strand cDNA came from TRAV- and TRBV-specific primers. Both a constant-region primer and a V-primer adapter served to amplify TCRs across 20 to 25 PCR cycles. By in vitro transcription, the isolated mRNA was amplified. TCRdb called the reads again in MiXCR, with one record for every CDR3 protein. The table records about 82,000 distinct CDR3 sequences, approximately 20% of them present only once. CDR3 length equals 15 residues. V lost 0 bases, J lost 1 base, and 12 bases lay in between. CDR1 DFQATT and CDR2 SNEGSKA come from the germline V gene (reference sequence). Documented time point: before trial treatment. Eligible patients had advanced solid tumors lacking tumor-infiltrating lymphocytes.

This chain connects TRBV20-1 to TRBJ1-1, with D perhaps TRBD1 (5 bases). The starting material was PBMCs, obtained before treatment. The TCR was taken from a male donor with prostate cancer. CDR3 in amino acids: CSARDGGGGNTEAFF. In DNA form, the CDR3 reads TGCAGTGCTAGAGATGGGGGAGGTGGGAACACTGAAGCTTTCTTT.